This TCR beta chain was sequenced during a study of post-analysis software for immune sequencing data. Unique molecular identifiers had been added to the TCR beta cDNA libraries. TCRdb re-called the PCR reads through MiXCR, storing one row per CDR3 protein. The data hold some 160,000 distinct CDR3 sequences, with under 40% observed a single time. Sequenced here: blood, sampled after autologous hematopoietic stem cell transplantation. This clonotype originated in a girl aged 5 to 17 with multiple sclerosis.

CDR3 region: CASSGTINQPQHF. For the CDR3, the DNA is TGTGCCAGCAGCGGGACCATCAATCAGCCCCAGCATTTT. The rearrangement links TRBV7-9 to TRBJ1-5; D may be TRBD1 (5 bases). Germline V gene lookup returns CDR1 SEHNR and CDR2 FQNEAQ (reference sequence). The CDR3 loop spans 13 amino acids. Trimming took 5 bases from V and 3 from J, leaving 8 bases between them.